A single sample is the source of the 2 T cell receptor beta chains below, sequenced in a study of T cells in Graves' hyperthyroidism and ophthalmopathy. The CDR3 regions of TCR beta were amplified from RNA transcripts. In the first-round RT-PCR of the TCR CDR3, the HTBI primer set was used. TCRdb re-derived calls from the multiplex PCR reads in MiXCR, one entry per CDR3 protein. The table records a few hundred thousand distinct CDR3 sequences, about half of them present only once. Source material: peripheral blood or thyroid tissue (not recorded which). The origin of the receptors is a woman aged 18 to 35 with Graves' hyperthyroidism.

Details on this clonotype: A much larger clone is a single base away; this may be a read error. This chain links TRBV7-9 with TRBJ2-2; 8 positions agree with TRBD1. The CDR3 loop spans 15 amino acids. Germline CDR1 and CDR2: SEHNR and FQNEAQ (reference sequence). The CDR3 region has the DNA TGTGCCAGCAGCCACAGGGGGGTAACACCCGGGGAGCTGGTTTTT. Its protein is CASSHRGVTPGELVF. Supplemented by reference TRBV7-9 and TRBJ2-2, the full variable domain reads DTGVSQNPRHKITKRGQNVTFRCDPISEHNRLYWYRQTLGQGPEFLTYFQNEAQLEKSRLLSDRFSAERPKGSFSTLEIQRTEQGDSAMYLCASSHRGVTPGELVFGEGSRLTVL.

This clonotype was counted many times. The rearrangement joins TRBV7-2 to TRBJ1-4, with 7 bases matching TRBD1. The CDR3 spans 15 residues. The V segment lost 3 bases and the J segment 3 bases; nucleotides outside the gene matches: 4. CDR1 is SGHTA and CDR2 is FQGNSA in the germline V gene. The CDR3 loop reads CASSLRGRANEKLFF. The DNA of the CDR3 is TGTGCCAGCAGCTTGAGGGGGCGGGCTAATGAAAAACTGTTTTTT.